The 20 T cell receptor beta chains given below trace back to one sample, sequenced in a study of human T cells and chemical hapten exposure. The total RNA was obtained from whole blood that was not fractionated. Library preparation tagged each individual cDNA molecule with a unique molecular identifier. TCRdb re-derived calls from the reads in MiXCR, one entry per CDR3 protein. The data contain about 3,100 distinct CDR3 sequences, 49% of them singletons. The sequenced sample consisted of whole blood. The receptors come from a human donor who had alopecia or was a healthy volunteer (not recorded which). Some clones in this sample may be carry-over from other donors' samples. This table probably holds off-target reads from a library built for another chain.

The chain's CDR3 is CASSTTSRRVGTEAFF. The CDR3 DNA is TGTGCCAGCAGCACAACCTCCAGGAGGGTCGGCACTGAAGCTTTCTTT. The V gene is TRBV7-8, the J gene TRBJ1-1; D is unclear. Germline CDR1 is SGHVS and CDR2 is FQNEAQ. V was cut by 5 bases and J by 4 bases, with 20 bases left in between. The CDR3 runs to 16 residues.

V gene TRBV28 combines with J gene TRBJ2-6, with D unresolved. V lost 6 bases, J lost 1 base, and 10 bases lay in between. The germline gives CDR1 MDHEN, CDR2 SYDVKM. The CDR3 is 15 amino acids. The CDR3 sequence is CASSLGQSGANVLTF. CDR3 coding DNA: TGTGCCAGCAGCTTAGGGCAGTCTGGGGCCAACGTCCTGACTTTC.

The rearrangement links TRBV7-9 to TRBJ2-1, with D perhaps TRBD1 (6 bases). CDR1 is SEHNR, CDR2 FQNEAQ, per germline (reference sequence). The CDR3 covers 15 residues. Trimming shortened V by 1 base and J by 5 bases, and 12 bases separated the two germline ends. As DNA, the CDR3 is TGTGCCAGCAGCTTAGAGTGGGGGCGCGACAATGAGCAGTTCTTC. Translation gives CASSLEWGRDNEQFF. The full variable domain, rest sourced from reference TRBV7-9 and TRBJ2-1, is DTGVSQNPRHKITKRGQNVTFRCDPISEHNRLYWYRQTLGQGPEFLTYFQNEAQLEKSRLLSDRFSAERPKGSFSTLEIQRTEQGDSAMYLCASSLEWGRDNEQFFGPGTRLTVL.

This clonotype was seen more than once but under ten times. The chain carries TRBV4-2 and TRBJ2-7, with 7 nucleotides matching TRBD2. Unmatched junction bases numbered 24, after V lost 4 bases and J lost 3 bases. The CDR3 is 20 residues long. In germline, CDR1 is LGHNA, CDR2 YNFKEQ. The DNA for the CDR3 is TGTGCCAGCAGCCGGGCCGACCGAAGGGGCTCCAGCGGGATCCTCTACGAGCAGTACTTC. Protein product: CASSRADRRGSSGILYEQYF.

This chain uses TRBV7-6 with TRBJ2-3; D is undetermined. The germline gives CDR1 SGHVS, CDR2 FNYEAQ. The CDR3 is 13 residues long. The germline V and J ends were trimmed by 4 bases and 0 bases, with 5 bases remaining between them. CDR3 bases: TGTGCCAGCAGCTCCGGCAGCACAGATACGCAGTATTTT. Amino acids: CASSSGSTDTQYF.

This clonotype was counted a few times. This chain connects TRBV4-1 to TRBJ2-7; no firm D call. CDR1 and CDR2 from the germline V gene are MGHRA and YSYEKL. The CDR3 contains 15 residues. V lost 0 bases, J lost 3 bases, and 12 bases lay in between. The DNA for the CDR3 is TGCGCCAGCAGCCAAGAAGTCTCAGCTCTCTACGAGCAGTACTTC. Translated, it gives CASSQEVSALYEQYF.

This chain connects TRBV10-3 to TRBJ1-1; D is perhaps TRBD1 (5 bases). The CDR3 loop spans 15 amino acids. Trimming cost V 10 bases and J 3 bases, with 21 bases left between them. CDR1 and CDR2 (germline): ENHRY, SYGVKD. In DNA, the CDR3 is TGTGCCACCAGACATGGAGGCGGGGGGGACACTGAAGCTTTCTTT. Amino acids: CATRHGGGGDTEAFF.

The V gene is TRBV7-2, the J gene TRBJ2-7, with 7 bases that match TRBD2. Losses at the gene ends were 4 bases for V and 3 bases for J; bases not matched to a gene: 3. The CDR3 spans 13 residues. The V gene's germline CDR1 is SGHTA and CDR2 FQGNSA. CDR3 nucleotide sequence: TGTGCCAGCAGCTCCTTAGCGGGCTACGAGCAGTACTTC. This sequence encodes CASSSLAGYEQYF.

This chain connects TRBV5-6 to TRBJ2-1; no firm D call. This CDR3 is built from 11 residues. Germline V lookup: CDR1 SGHDT, CDR2 YYEEEE. Trimming took off 3 bases at V and 10 bases at J, with 8 bases between the two ends. The CDR3 DNA reads TGTGCCAGCAGCTCCGCTTCGGAGCAGTTCTTC. Protein: CASSSASEQFF.

The J gene is TRBJ2-1, the V gene TRBV7-8; 12 nucleotides agree with TRBD2. J gave up 7 bases and V 3 bases, and 7 bases lay outside the gene matches. The CDR3 is 16 amino acids. Looked up from germline, CDR1 is SGHVS and CDR2 is FQNEAQ. CDR3 nucleotide sequence: TGTGCCAGCAGCTTCCTAGCGGGAGGGCCGTGGAATGAGCAGTTCTTC. This gives the protein CASSFLAGGPWNEQFF.

This clonotype was seen once. The chain employs TRBV7-2 and TRBJ2-3, with TRBD2 matching 7 bases. Germline V lookup: CDR1 SGHTA, CDR2 FQGNSA. V shed 10 bases, J shed 0 bases, and the junction held 13 bases outside the gene matches. This CDR3 comprises 16 residues. The CDR3 loop reads CATTSEAGRSTDTQYF. The CDR3 DNA reads TGTGCCACCACTAGCGAGGCAGGGCGGAGCACAGATACGCAGTATTTT.

The chain links TRBV20-1 to TRBJ2-3; 13 nucleotides match TRBD2. This CDR3 comprises 16 residues. The trim removed 4 bases at V and 4 bases at J, leaving 8 bases unmatched. Germline V gene sequence: CDR1 DFQATT, CDR2 SNEGSKA (reference sequence). The CDR3 here is CSATLLAGGQADTQYF. The CDR3 DNA follows: TGCAGTGCTACTTTACTAGCGGGGGGGCAAGCAGATACGCAGTATTTT.

The chain combines TRBV3-2 with TRBJ2-5; the table assigns TRBD1, which was not confirmed against the DNA. TRBV3-2 is shown as a pseudogene. The CDR3 loop spans 13 amino acids. The CDR3 DNA follows: TGTGCCAGCAGCCAAGAGAGGGGAGAGACCCAGTACTTC. As protein: CASSQERGETQYF.

This clonotype was recorded only once. The chain combines TRBV6-5 with TRBJ2-5; tentative D call: TRBD2 (5 bases). This CDR3 spans 14 amino acids. V lost 4 bases and J 2 bases, leaving 11 bases between the germline ends. Germline lookup yields CDR1 MNHEY and CDR2 SVGAGI. The CDR3 region is CASSWNSAQETQYF. The CDR3 bases are TGTGCCAGCAGTTGGAATAGCGCGCAAGAGACCCAGTACTTC.

The J gene is TRBJ2-1, the V gene TRBV5-1; TRBD2 aligns across 8 bases. Trimming removed 4 bases from V and 15 bases from J; junction bases left unmatched: 12. CDR1 and CDR2 from the germline V gene are SGHRS and YFSETQ. The CDR3 is 13 residues long. The CDR3 protein is CASSPSAGTRPFF. CDR3 DNA sequence: TGCGCCAGCAGCCCGTCGGCCGGGACTAGACCGTTCTTC.

This clonotype was seen more than once but under ten times. This sequence joins TRBV10-3 and TRBJ2-3; 7 bases agree with TRBD1. The CDR3 extends over 17 amino acids. The V and J ends lost 2 bases and 4 bases, in that order; junction bases with no gene match: 12. Germline V gives CDR1 ENHRY, CDR2 SYGVKD. CDR3 sequence (DNA): TGTGCCATCAGTGAGGACGTGGGGGACAGTCGAGCAGATACGCAGTATTTT. Translation: CAISEDVGDSRADTQYF.

The rearrangement links TRBV7-9 to TRBJ2-3, with 12 bases aligning to TRBD2. The V gene's germline CDR1 is SEHNR and CDR2 FQNEAQ (reference sequence). The CDR3 spans 16 residues. V lost 4 bases and J lost 1; bases outside the gene matches: 3. CDR3 sequence (DNA): TGTGCCAGCAGCTCAGGACTAGCGGGGCGCACAGATACGCAGTATTTT. Protein: CASSSGLAGRTDTQYF.

This sequence joins TRBV3-1 and TRBJ2-3; 12 bases are a match to TRBD2. Looked up from germline, CDR1 is LGHDT and CDR2 is YNNKEL (reference sequence). The CDR3 contains 19 residues. V was clipped by 4 bases and J by 1 base; unmatched bases: 12. As DNA, the CDR3 is TGTGCCAGCAGCCTCCTAGCGGGAGGGAGGGTAACGGGCACAGATACGCAGTATTTT. It codes for CASSLLAGGRVTGTDTQYF.

CDR3 sequence reads: CASSSTPQQDRAGRENIQYF. DNA of the CDR3: TGTGCCAGCAGTTCCACTCCGCAACAAGACAGGGCAGGACGTGAAAACATTCAGTACTTC. This chain uses TRBV6-2 or TRBV6-3 with TRBJ2-4; TRBD1 agrees at 7 bases. V lost 4 bases, J lost 5 bases, and 23 bases stayed unmatched. This CDR3 contains 20 residues. CDR1 is MNHEY, CDR2 SVGEGT, per germline.

This clonotype appeared a few times. The rearrangement links TRBV4-2 to TRBJ2-5; 7 bases line up with TRBD1. The V and J ends lost 3 bases and 2 bases, in that order; junction bases with no gene match: 6. The length of the CDR3 is 15 residues. The germline gives CDR1 LGHNA, CDR2 YNFKEQ. The CDR3 sequence is CASSHSQGIQETQYF. The CDR3 nucleotides read TGTGCCAGCAGCCACTCACAGGGGATTCAAGAGACCCAGTACTTC.